These 6 T cell receptor beta chains originate from one sample sequenced in a study of blood T cell repertoires in COVID-19. This table comes from immunoSEQ multiplex PCR, and its TCRdb copy is limited to in-frame clones, with some not included. The table has about 330,000 clones, under 95% seen once. Sequencing used PBMCs or T cells enriched from blood (not recorded which). These receptors were taken from a woman younger than 45 who had recovered from COVID-19.

The rearrangement joins TRBV28 to TRBJ2-7; D unclear. In germline, CDR1 is MDHEN, CDR2 SYDVKM. Trimming shortened V by 6 bases and J by 6 bases, and 9 bases separated the two germline ends. The CDR3 sequence is 11 residues long. The CDR3 spells CASSVSREQYF. CDR3 nucleotide sequence: TGTGCCAGCAGCGTTAGCCGCGAGCAGTACTTC.

This chain connects TRBV30 to TRBJ1-2; 10 nucleotides agree with TRBD1. Looked up from germline, CDR1 is GTSNPN and CDR2 is SVGIG (reference sequence). Losses at the gene ends were 5 bases for V and 4 bases for J; bases not matched to a gene: 4. This CDR3 is built from 13 residues. This CDR3 reads CAWGGQGPYGYTF. CDR3 sequence (DNA): TGTGCCTGGGGGGGACAGGGGCCCTATGGCTACACCTTC.

A single count supports this clone. The V and J genes are TRBV19 and TRBJ2-7; D unclear. V lost 8 bases and J lost 2, with 10 bases in between. Germline V gives CDR1 LNHDA, CDR2 SQIVND (reference sequence). The length of the CDR3 is 12 residues. CDR3 in DNA: TGTGCCAGTCATTTAGCCGCCTACGAGCAGTACTTC. Translating gives CASHLAAYEQYF.

There are a few counts of this clone. V is TRBV4-2 and J is TRBJ1-3; maybe TRBD1 (5 bases). Germline V gene lookup returns CDR1 LGHNA and CDR2 YNFKEQ. Trimming shortened V by 0 bases and J by 4 bases, and 19 bases separated the two germline ends. This CDR3 has 18 amino acids. CDR3 sequence: CASSQELVGDFTGNTIYF. The CDR3 DNA reads TGTGCCAGCAGCCAAGAACTAGTGGGGGACTTTACCGGAAACACCATATATTTT.

The rearrangement uses TRBV2 and TRBJ2-7; TRBD1 aligns across 8 bases. Germline trimming cut 5 bases from V and 0 bases from J; bases unmatched to any gene: 15. The V gene's germline CDR1 is SNHLY and CDR2 FYNNEI. The CDR3 has 18 residues. CDR3 in amino acids: CASSRGRVGQGLSYEQYF. Here the CDR3 DNA reads TGTGCCAGCAGTAGGGGAAGAGTTGGACAGGGACTCTCCTACGAGCAGTACTTC.

The V call is TRBV14, the J call TRBJ2-5; a possible D gene is TRBD1 (5 bases). The V gene lost 6 bases and the J gene lost 4 bases, with 12 bases spanning the gap. The CDR3 extends over 13 amino acids. Germline V gene lookup returns CDR1 SGHDN and CDR2 FVKESK. Here the CDR3 reads CASRFSGLETQYF. CDR3 bases: TGTGCCAGCAGGTTTTCAGGGTTAGAGACCCAGTACTTC.